The clone carrying this T cell receptor (beta chain) came up many times. The antigen remains undetermined. The sample originates from a study of Graves' ophthalmopathy and Graves' hyperthyroidism. Hyperthyroidism counted as stable given no ophthalmopathy within 18 months of follow-up. Findings of the study overall: Ophthalmopathy progression prediction by the model yielded a sensitivity of 60% to 71% and a specificity of 72.22%.

The V end lost 2 bases, the J end lost 5 bases, and 17 bases lay between the germline ends. The CDR3 spans 15 residues. In germline, CDR1 is SGDLS, CDR2 YYNGEE. Using RNA transcripts, the TCR beta CDR3 regions were amplified. HTBI primers served in a first-round RT-PCR, which a second-round multiplex PCR followed. TCRdb recomputed calls from the multiplex PCR reads with MiXCR, one row per CDR3 protein. The table lists some 360,000 distinct CDR3 sequences, about 15% of them singletons. This receptor was identified in an adult woman with stable Graves' hyperthyroidism. The rearrangement joins TRBV9 to TRBJ2-7; the D is unclear. Sequencing was carried out using peripheral blood. CDR3: CASSVGPSQGNEQYF. In DNA form, the CDR3 reads TGTGCCAGCAGCGTTGGGCCTTCCCAAGGGAACGAGCAGTACTTC.